This entry is about one TCR beta chain. The target antigen is unknown. These data originate in a study of cytomegalovirus exposure and HLA in healthy donors. Germline assignment: CDR1 SGHTA and CDR2 FQGNSA. This CDR3 is 17 amino acids long. V was pared by 1 base and J by 6 bases, with 12 bases of the junction left unmatched. PCR used 60 Vbeta primers and 13 Jbeta primers. The table came from immunoSEQ multiplex PCR; TCRdb's copy has only in-frame clones and leaves some out. The repertoire has 50,000 to 70,000 clones, 70% to 90% of them found once; the top ten carry about 6.5%. Study results and limitations: Sequencing likely caused a cluster of highly shared sequence variants.

The clonotype was recovered from a male donor in good health and CMV-seronegative. V and J are TRBV7-2 and TRBJ2-7, with 10 bases lining up with TRBD2. Sequenced input: PBMCs. CDR3 loop: CASSLVGGTSVSPEQYF. The CDR3 nucleotides are TGTGCCAGCAGCTTAGTTGGAGGGACTAGCGTGTCCCCCGAGCAGTACTTC.